This is a list of T cell receptor beta chains from one sample in a study of a mutant IDH1 vaccine in newly diagnosed glioma. Antigens for these TCRs are unknown. TCRdb keeps only in-frame clones here, not all; method: immunoSEQ multiplex PCR. This table holds 45,000 to 55,000 clones, 65% to 80% found once. The specimen was PBMCs, collected from a glioma patient whose treatment included an IDH1 peptide vaccine. These receptors came from a man aged 40-50 years with glioma. Both conserved end residues are part of each CDR3. D genes are given only for firm matches. Size tells how often a clone was seen (once, few, many) or the class of an expanded clone, and some rows leave it out.

abundance: few
d_gene: NA
v_gene: TRBV25-1
j_gene: TRBJ2-7
CDR3nt: TGTGCCAGCAGTGAAAGGGACGTCGCCTACGAGCAGTACTTC
CDR3aa: CASSERDVAYEQYF

abundance: NA
d_gene: TRBD1
v_gene: TRBV10-2
j_gene: TRBJ1-2
CDR3nt: TGCGCCAGCAGTGAGGGACAGGGACTAGCCTACACCTTC
CDR3aa: CASSEGQGLAYTF

abundance: few
d_gene: TRBD1
v_gene: TRBV18
j_gene: TRBJ1-2
CDR3nt: TGTGCCAGCTCACCATGGACAGGGGATGGCTACACCTTC
CDR3aa: CASSPWTGDGYTF

abundance: NA
d_gene: TRBD1
v_gene: TRBV7-7
j_gene: TRBJ2-7
CDR3nt: TGTGCCAGCAGCGGGCGGGACAGGGGCTACGAGCAGTACTTC
CDR3aa: CASSGRDRGYEQYF

abundance: NA
d_gene: NA
v_gene: TRBV5-1
j_gene: TRBJ2-3
CDR3nt: TGCGCCAGCAGCTTGAGGGCCGATACGCAGTATTTT
CDR3aa: CASSLRADTQYF

abundance: NA
d_gene: NA
v_gene: TRBV2
j_gene: TRBJ1-5
CDR3nt: TGTGCCAGCAGTGCCGTCGGGGGCCATCAGCCCCAGCATTTT
CDR3aa: CASSAVGGHQPQHF

abundance: NA
d_gene: TRBD2
v_gene: TRBV7-9
j_gene: TRBJ2-1
CDR3nt: TGTGCCAGCAGCCCGACTAGCGGGGGGGCTCGGAATGAGCAGTTCTTC
CDR3aa: CASSPTSGGARNEQFF

abundance: NA
d_gene: NA
v_gene: TRBV6-6
j_gene: TRBJ1-2
CDR3nt: TGTGCCAGCAGTCTACTGGACACCTATGGCTACACCTTC
CDR3aa: CASSLLDTYGYTF

abundance: NA
d_gene: TRBD1
v_gene: TRBV6-5
j_gene: TRBJ1-1
CDR3nt: TGTGCCAGCAGTAAGCCGGGACAGGGTAACACTGAAGCTTTCTTT
CDR3aa: CASSKPGQGNTEAFF

abundance: NA
d_gene: NA
v_gene: TRBV30
j_gene: TRBJ2-7
CDR3nt: TGTGCCTGGAGGGTTAGGTCGTACGAGCAGTACTTC
CDR3aa: CAWRVRSYEQYF

abundance: few
d_gene: NA
v_gene: TRBV2
j_gene: TRBJ2-7
CDR3nt: TGTGCCACCCAGAATGTGGGGTCCTACGAGCAGTACTTC
CDR3aa: CATQNVGSYEQYF

abundance: NA
d_gene: TRBD1
v_gene: TRBV5-1
j_gene: TRBJ1-6
CDR3nt: TGCGCCAGCAGCTTGGGGGACAGGGGGGCTTCACCCCTCCACTTT
CDR3aa: CASSLGDRGASPLHF

abundance: NA
d_gene: NA
v_gene: TRBV6-5
j_gene: TRBJ1-2
CDR3nt: TGTGCCAGCAGTTACTCCGGGACCGCGTCGGGTGGCTACACCTTC
CDR3aa: CASSYSGTASGGYTF

abundance: NA
d_gene: NA
v_gene: TRBV7-2
j_gene: TRBJ2-5
CDR3nt: TGTGCCAGCAGCCCCAGGACCCACGCGGAGACCCAGTACTTC
CDR3aa: CASSPRTHAETQYF

abundance: NA
d_gene: NA
v_gene: TRBV6-6
j_gene: TRBJ1-1
CDR3nt: TGTGCCAGCATCGATGCATGGGGGTTGAACACTGAAGCTTTCTTT
CDR3aa: CASIDAWGLNTEAFF

abundance: NA
d_gene: TRBD1
v_gene: TRBV2
j_gene: TRBJ1-5
CDR3nt: TGTGCCAGCAGCTGGACAGGGGGCAACCAGCCCCAGCATTTT
CDR3aa: CASSWTGGNQPQHF

abundance: NA
d_gene: NA
v_gene: TRBV5-4
j_gene: TRBJ1-5
CDR3nt: TGTGCCAGCAGCTTGGACAGTAATCAGCCCCAGCATTTT
CDR3aa: CASSLDSNQPQHF

abundance: NA
d_gene: NA
v_gene: TRBV20-1
j_gene: TRBJ1-2
CDR3nt: TGCAGTGCAGGGATTAACTATGGCTACACCTTC
CDR3aa: CSAGINYGYTF

abundance: NA
d_gene: NA
v_gene: TRBV2
j_gene: TRBJ1-1
CDR3nt: TGTGCCAGCACTGGGCGGGGGACGGCAAACACTGAAGCTTTCTTT
CDR3aa: CASTGRGTANTEAFF

abundance: once
d_gene: NA
v_gene: TRBV7-9
j_gene: TRBJ1-2
CDR3nt: TGTGCCAGCAGCTTAGCGACCTGGGACTATGGCTACACCTTC
CDR3aa: CASSLATWDYGYTF

abundance: NA
d_gene: TRBD1
v_gene: TRBV7-3
j_gene: TRBJ2-1
CDR3nt: TGTGCCAGCAGCTCGTCCCGGGACAGGGTCGGTGAGCAGTTCTTC
CDR3aa: CASSSSRDRVGEQFF

abundance: NA
d_gene: NA
v_gene: TRBV29-1
j_gene: TRBJ2-7
CDR3nt: TGCAGCGTTGAACACTGGGGTACCCCCGAGCAGTACTTC
CDR3aa: CSVEHWGTPEQYF

abundance: once
d_gene: TRBD1
v_gene: TRBV6-5
j_gene: TRBJ1-1
CDR3nt: TGTGCCAGCAGTTACTTCGACAGGGGCACTGAAGCTTTCTTT
CDR3aa: CASSYFDRGTEAFF

abundance: NA
d_gene: NA
v_gene: TRBV19
j_gene: TRBJ1-1
CDR3nt: TGTGCCAGTACCCCGAGGGGCTCGAACACTGAAGCTTTCTTT
CDR3aa: CASTPRGSNTEAFF

abundance: NA
d_gene: NA
v_gene: TRBV7-6
j_gene: TRBJ2-5
CDR3nt: TGTGCCAGCAGCTTAGGGGGGACACGAGCGGAGACCCAGTACTTC
CDR3aa: CASSLGGTRAETQYF

abundance: NA
d_gene: NA
v_gene: TRBV9
j_gene: TRBJ2-1
CDR3nt: TGTGCCAGCAGCGTAGGGGCTAGCGACTCCTACAATGAGCAGTTCTTC
CDR3aa: CASSVGASDSYNEQFF

abundance: NA
d_gene: NA
v_gene: TRBV19
j_gene: TRBJ1-5
CDR3nt: TGTGCCAGCAGAGACTCCGGGACATCAGGCAATCAGCCCCAGCATTTT
CDR3aa: CASRDSGTSGNQPQHF